The 18 T cell receptor beta chains in this list originate from one sample, sequenced in a study of T cells in Graves' hyperthyroidism and ophthalmopathy (dated by TCRdb to between 2019 and 2020). Receptor libraries were prepared by multiplex PCR. TCRdb names Illumina HiSeq 2000 as the instrument used. TCR beta CDR3 regions were amplified from RNA transcripts. For the first round of RT-PCR on the TCR CDR3, the HTBI primer set was used together with the Qiagen OneStep RT-PCR kit. In TCRdb, the public reads were trimmed at Q25 with fastp and aligned with MiXCR, with productive beta chains retained. One record per CDR3 amino acid sequence lists the most common genes and DNA. Across this sample there are about 34,000 distinct CDR3 sequences, with around 53% seen only once. 20% to 30% of the sample comes from the top ten. The sequenced sample consisted of blood. These receptors came from a woman in her forties with Graves' ophthalmopathy.

V usage is TRBV20-1 and J usage is TRBJ2-5; 8 bases map to TRBD2. The CDR3 length is 14 residues. V shed 5 bases and J 0 bases; nucleotides not matched to a gene: 5. The V gene's germline CDR1 is DFQATT and CDR2 SNEGSKA (reference sequence). CDR3 DNA sequence: TGCAGTGCTTTAGCGGGGCCCGACCAAGAGACCCAGTACTTC. Its protein is CSALAGPDQETQYF.

The V and J genes are TRBV15 and TRBJ1-6; 10 bases line up with TRBD1. The CDR3 is 16 amino acids. Losses at the gene ends were 3 bases for V and 10 bases for J; bases not matched to a gene: 9. Germline loops: CDR1 LNHNV, CDR2 YYDKDF (reference sequence). CDR3 loop: CATSSGGQGSNSPLHF. DNA of the CDR3: TGTGCCACCAGCAGCGGGGGACAGGGGAGTAACTCACCCCTCCACTTT.

This clonotype was detected many times. This sequence joins TRBV2 and TRBJ1-2; 9 positions agree with TRBD1. With V trimmed by 6 bases and J by 6 bases, 8 bases remained unmatched. The CDR3 loop spans 14 amino acids. CDR1 is SNHLY, CDR2 FYNNEI, per germline. In nucleotides, the CDR3 is TGTGCCAGCAGGGGACCGGGACAGGGAAATGGCTACACCTTC. Translated: CASRGPGQGNGYTF.

The sample holds many counts of this clonotype. This rearrangement joins TRBV9 to TRBJ2-5; 15 bases line up with TRBD2. The junction had 11 bases not matched to a gene; V was cut back by 3 bases and J by 5 bases. CDR3 length: 18 residues. Germline CDR1 SGDLS, CDR2 YYNGEE. CDR3 residues: CASSAPGLAGGPQETQYF. DNA of the CDR3: TGTGCCAGCAGCGCGCCTGGACTAGCGGGAGGGCCTCAGGAGACCCAGTACTTC.

CDR3 coding DNA: TGTGCCATCAGTGGACTAGCGGGAGGGCCTGGGTCCTACGAGCAGTACTTC. It codes for CAISGLAGGPGSYEQYF. J is TRBJ2-7 and V is TRBV10-3; TRBD2 aligns across 14 bases. Germline V gene lookup returns CDR1 ENHRY and CDR2 SYGVKD. The CDR3 contains 17 residues. V lost 4 bases, J lost 1 base, and 6 bases stayed unmatched.

A single count supports this clonotype. The chain links TRBV12-3 or TRBV12-4 to TRBJ2-3, with D maybe TRBD2 (6 bases). This CDR3 is 15 amino acids long. Trimming left V 7 bases short and J 2 bases short, with 16 bases between. CDR3 coding DNA: TGTGCCAGCAACGCACCCCGGGACTTCACAGATACGCAGTATTTT. The encoded protein is CASNAPRDFTDTQYF.

The chain combines TRBV5-6 with TRBJ1-5; tentative D call: TRBD1 (5 bases). Looked up from germline, CDR1 is SGHDT and CDR2 is YYEEEE. This CDR3 has 12 amino acids. Trimming cost V 4 bases and J 7 bases, with 9 bases left between them. The CDR3 spells CASSDSEQPQHF. The CDR3 DNA reads TGTGCCAGCAGCGACAGCGAGCAGCCCCAGCATTTT.

With respect to this clonotype: A much larger clone lies one base from this, so it may be a read error. This chain links TRBV19 with TRBJ2-7; D not resolved. The CDR3 totals 14 residues. Germline V gene sequence: CDR1 LNHDA, CDR2 SQIVND (reference sequence). V lost 11 bases to trimming and J lost 0 bases, with 17 bases between them. CDR3 coding DNA: TGTGCCGTCCCCCCCGCTGAGAGCTCCTACGAGCAGTACTTC. It encodes CAVPPAESSYEQYF.

Sample share makes this clonotype medium-sized. The V call is TRBV19, the J call TRBJ1-1, with a possible D match to TRBD1 (5 bases). The CDR3 runs to 14 residues. Trimming shortened V by 5 bases and J by 0 bases, and 10 bases separated the two germline ends. CDR1 and CDR2 from the germline V gene are LNHDA and SQIVND (reference sequence). The CDR3 region has the DNA TGTGCCAGTAGTTGGGGCCGGATGAACACTGAAGCTTTCTTT. It encodes CASSWGRMNTEAFF.

This clonotype was seen many times. Here the CDR3 DNA reads TGTGCCAGCAGTCGTAACATCTACGAGCAGTACTTC. This sequence encodes CASSRNIYEQYF. The chain uses TRBV28 and TRBJ2-7; D gene ambiguous. Per germline, CDR1 MDHEN and CDR2 SYDVKM. The CDR3 is 12 residues long. V lost 5 bases and J 3 bases, leaving 8 bases between the germline ends.

The CDR3 DNA is TGTGCCACCAGTGGTTCGAGGGGCACCGGGGAGCTGTTTTTT. It codes for CATSGSRGTGELFF. The chain couples TRBV24-1 to TRBJ2-2; either TRBD1 or TRBD2 may fit D (5 bases each). Germline values: CDR1 KGHDR, CDR2 SFDVKD. Trimming stripped 5 bases from V and 4 bases from J, with 10 bases between. This CDR3 contains 14 residues.

Of note for this clonotype: One end of the junction fails to match germline, which may point to a read error. The rearrangement links TRBV7-3 to TRBJ2-5; 8 positions match TRBD2. The CDR3 length is 15 residues. Germline V gene data show CDR1 as SGHTA and CDR2 as FQGTGA. The CDR3 nucleotides are TGTGCCGGCAGCTTATTAGCGGGAAAGGTGGAGACCCAGTACTTC. It translates to CAGSLLAGKVETQYF. The full variable domain, in which reference TRBV7-3 and TRBJ2-5 provide the parts outside the CDR3, is GAGVSQTPSNKVTEKGKYVELRCDPISGHTALYWYRQSLGQGPEFLIYFQGTGAADDSGLPNDRFFAVRPEGSVSTLKIQRTERGDSAVYLCAGSLLAGKVETQYFGPGTRLLVL.

This clonotype was found many times. This chain uses TRBV12-3 or TRBV12-4 with TRBJ1-4, with D possibly being TRBD1 (5 bases). Trimming left V 6 bases short and J 6 bases short, with 14 bases between. CDR3 length: 14 amino acids. The CDR3, as DNA: TGTGCCAGCAGCTCGCAGGGTGGGGATGAAAAACTGTTTTTT. It is translated as CASSSQGGDEKLFF.

In DNA, the CDR3 is TGTGCCACCGAGACAGGGATGTACAATGAGCAGTTCTTC. This gives the protein CATETGMYNEQFF. The chain has TRBV24-1 and TRBJ2-1, with 7 bases identical to TRBD1. The CDR3 has 13 residues. Germline loops: CDR1 KGHDR, CDR2 SFDVKD. J gave up 4 bases and V 9 bases, and 5 bases lay outside the gene matches.

V is TRBV5-1 and J is TRBJ1-3; 7 nucleotides line up with TRBD1. CDR3 length equals 14 residues. The V segment lost 3 bases and the J segment 2 bases; nucleotides outside the gene matches: 2. The V gene's germline CDR1 is SGHRS and CDR2 YFSETQ. The CDR3 loop is CASSSGTAGNTIYF. For the CDR3, the DNA is TGCGCCAGCAGCTCGGGGACAGCTGGAAACACCATATATTTT.

This clonotype was seen ten or more times. The chain is built from TRBV28 and TRBJ2-7; D ambiguous. The CDR3 length is 12 residues. The V end lost 4 bases, the J end lost 2 bases, and 6 bases lay between the germline ends. Germline loops: CDR1 MDHEN, CDR2 SYDVKM. The CDR3 is CASSSVAYEQYF. CDR3 sequence (DNA): TGTGCCAGCAGTTCCGTCGCCTACGAGCAGTACTTC.

This clonotype was detected many times. This chain uses TRBV7-9 with TRBJ2-2; 8 bases line up with TRBD2. This CDR3 comprises 19 residues. The trim removed 2 bases at V and 3 bases at J, leaving 14 bases unmatched. Per germline, CDR1 SEHNR and CDR2 FQNEAQ (reference sequence). The CDR3 region is CASSLQGTLAGSYTGELFF. The CDR3 nucleotides are TGTGCCAGCAGCTTACAAGGGACTTTAGCGGGATCTTACACCGGGGAGCTGTTTTTT.

This clonotype was observed a few times. The V call is TRBV24-1, the J call TRBJ2-7, with 7 bases fitting TRBD1. Germline V gives CDR1 KGHDR, CDR2 SFDVKD. Germline trimming cut 8 bases from V and 3 bases from J; bases unmatched to any gene: 12. The CDR3 length is 15 residues. The DNA for the CDR3 is TGTGCCACCAAGGACACAGGGGAGTATTTCTACGAGCAGTACTTC. Its protein product is CATKDTGEYFYEQYF.